This T cell receptor beta chain was profiled in a study of T cells after yellow fever vaccination. This clonotype was observed many times. TCRdb used MiXCR to reprocess the 5' RACE reads, holding one entry per CDR3 protein. Here the sample spans some 500,000 distinct CDR3 sequences, roughly 14% being singletons. The CDR3 consists of 15 residues. V was clipped by 3 bases and J by 5 bases; unmatched bases: 6. The V gene is TRBV12-3 or TRBV12-4, the J gene TRBJ2-1, with 8 bases matching TRBD2. The specimen was PBMCs, collected on the day of the yellow fever booster vaccination. This TCR derives from a man younger than 40 who received the YFV17D yellow fever vaccine. The CDR3 reads CASSFSGRADNEQFF. The CDR3 DNA reads TGTGCCAGCAGTTTTTCCGGGAGGGCCGACAATGAGCAGTTCTTC.